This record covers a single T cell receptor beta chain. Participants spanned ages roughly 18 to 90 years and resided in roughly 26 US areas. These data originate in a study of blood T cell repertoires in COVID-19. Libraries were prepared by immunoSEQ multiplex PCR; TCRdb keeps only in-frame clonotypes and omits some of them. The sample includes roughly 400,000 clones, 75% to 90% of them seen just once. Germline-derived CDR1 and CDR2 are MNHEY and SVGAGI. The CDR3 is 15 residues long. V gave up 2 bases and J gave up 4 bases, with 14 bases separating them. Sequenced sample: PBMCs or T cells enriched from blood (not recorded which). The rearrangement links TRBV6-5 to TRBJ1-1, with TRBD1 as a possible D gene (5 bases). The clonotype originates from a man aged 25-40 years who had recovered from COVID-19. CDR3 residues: CASSYTRTGGTEAFF. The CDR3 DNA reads TGTGCCAGCAGTTACACCCGGACCGGGGGCACTGAAGCTTTCTTT.